This T cell receptor (beta chain) emerged from a study of cytomegalovirus exposure and HLA in healthy donors. The primer mix had 60 Vbeta and 13 Jbeta primers. The data were produced by immunoSEQ multiplex PCR, yet TCRdb's version contains in-frame clones alone and is incomplete. The table has 90,000 or so clones, about 75% seen once. This clone came up a few times. As yet, its antigen is unknown. Findings and caveats of the study: The authors later found HLA-associated TCR beta chains more clonally expanded than equally common others. The authors enumerated some 160 TCR beta chains as linked to cytomegalovirus. Most CMV-associated TCR beta chains were later found to appear HLA-restricted.

J was trimmed by 7 bases and V by 6 bases; bases with no gene match: 9. This CDR3 has 15 residues. CDR1 MNHEY and CDR2 SMNVEV come from the germline V gene (reference sequence). The gene calls are TRBV27 and TRBJ1-1; 12 nucleotides agree with TRBD1. Sequencing was done on a sample of PBMCs. The sequence was obtained from a female donor in good health and CMV-seronegative. The CDR3 protein is CASSSAGQGAIEAFF. The CDR3, as DNA: TGTGCCAGCAGCTCCGCGGGACAGGGGGCGATTGAAGCTTTCTTT.